Detailed here is one TCR beta chain. It has no known antigen specificity. It has no much larger one-base neighbor in the sample; base qualities were not kept. The sample is drawn from a study of esophageal squamous cell carcinoma under preoperative chemotherapy (dated by TCRdb to the late 2010s). Looking at the study overall: In the study, TCR repertoires were profiled in both peripheral blood T cells and tumor-infiltrating lymphocytes. The study examined the effect of paclitaxel-nedaplatin chemotherapy on T-cell receptor repertoires in patients with esophageal squamous cell carcinoma. About 5 patients with primary esophageal squamous cell carcinoma made up the cohort. Repertoires from samples collected before paclitaxel-nedaplatin therapy were compared with repertoires from samples collected after the therapy.

The investigation overall reported the following: Post-treatment tumor-infiltrating lymphocytes appeared to be derived in part from peripheral T cells migrating into the tumor, rather than solely from local clonal changes. The cohort was small, with only 5 or 6 patients with esophageal squamous cell carcinoma analyzed. After chemotherapy, TCR diversity rose significantly in peripheral T cells, but this increase was not seen in tumor-infiltrating lymphocytes. Paclitaxel-nedaplatin therapy induced immediate and substantial clonotype frequency changes, with contraction more likely among abundant clones than amplification.

According to the study, the label for this sample's time point signals: after preoperative PTX-NDP chemotherapy. Paclitaxel-nedaplatin was administered to patients as preoperative chemotherapy before surgery. The germline V end is reduced by 4 bases and the J end by 1 base; junction bases left unmatched: 5. The cysteine opens and the phenylalanine closes a CDR3 of 15 amino acids. Solely the CDR3 DNA is kept, with 45 bases framed from the first base. From the germline V gene, CDR1 is MNHNS and CDR2 is SASEGT. The receptor library was made with PCR. The listed sequencing device is HiSeq X Ten. High-throughput sequencing was used to characterize TCR repertoires. The public reads were reanalyzed by TCRdb: fastp trimming at Q25, MiXCR alignment, in-frame beta chains only. When rows share a CDR3 protein, they turn into one entry using the most common DNA and genes. The sample table contains about 9,300 distinct CDR3 sequences; only one count was recorded for approximately 50% of them. In total, the top ten clones hold 12% to 15% of the sample.

The source is a human donor with esophageal squamous cell carcinoma. The donor label of this sample is uncertain. The chain employs TRBV6-1 and TRBJ2-5; 8 central nucleotides agree with TRBD2. This specimen was acquired from a patient given preoperative chemotherapy. The bases read TGTGCCAGCAGTGGCCGGACTAGCTCCCAAGAGACCCAGTACTTC. It codes for CASSGRTSSQETQYF.